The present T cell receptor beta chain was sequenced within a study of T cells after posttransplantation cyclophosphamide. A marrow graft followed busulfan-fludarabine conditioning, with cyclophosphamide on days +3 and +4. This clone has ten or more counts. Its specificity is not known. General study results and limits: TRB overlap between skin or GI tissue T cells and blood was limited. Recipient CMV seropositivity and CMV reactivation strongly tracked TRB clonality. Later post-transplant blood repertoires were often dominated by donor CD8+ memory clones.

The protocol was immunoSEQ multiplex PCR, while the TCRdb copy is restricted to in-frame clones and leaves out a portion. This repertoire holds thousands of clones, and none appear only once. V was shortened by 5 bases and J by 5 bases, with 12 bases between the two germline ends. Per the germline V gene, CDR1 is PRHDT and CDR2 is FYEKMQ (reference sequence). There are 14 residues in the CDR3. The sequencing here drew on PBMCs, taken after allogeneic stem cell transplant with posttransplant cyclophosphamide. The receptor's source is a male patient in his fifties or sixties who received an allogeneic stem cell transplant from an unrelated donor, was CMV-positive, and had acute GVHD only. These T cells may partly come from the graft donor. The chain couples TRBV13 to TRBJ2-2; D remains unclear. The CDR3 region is CASSVVSRTGELFF. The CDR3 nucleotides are TGTGCCAGCAGCGTGGTCTCGCGAACCGGGGAGCTGTTTTTT.